The 24 T cell receptor beta chains below were found in one sample sequenced in a study of patients and donors after allogeneic stem cell transplantation. TCRdb processed the RT-PCR reads anew with MiXCR; each CDR3 protein has one entry. The table has approximately 150,000 distinct CDR3 sequences, about 40% seen once. The sequenced sample was blood, either unsorted or a sorted T cell fraction (not recorded which). These receptors originate from a human donor who was either an allogeneic HSCT recipient or a stem cell or donor lymphocyte infusion donor (not recorded which). It is not recorded whose cells these are; they may come from a transplant donor.

V and J are TRBV5-6 and TRBJ1-4; D is ambiguous. Between the trimmed V and J ends, which lost 0 bases and 8 bases, there was a span of 11 bases. Germline CDR1 SGHDT, CDR2 YYEEEE. There are 14 residues in the CDR3. Here the CDR3 DNA reads TGTGCCAGCAGCTTGGTAGACCAACAGGAAAAACTGTTTTTT. Translation gives CASSLVDQQEKLFF.

This clonotype was detected only a few times. CDR3 sequence reads: CASSPRSDSNQPQHF. The CDR3 bases are TGTGCCAGCAGCCCGCGCTCTGATAGCAATCAGCCCCAGCATTTT. This rearrangement joins TRBV7-8 to TRBJ1-5; D is ambiguous. CDR3 size: 15 residues. Germline V gene sequence: CDR1 SGHVS, CDR2 FQNEAQ. Trimming left V 5 bases short and J 0 bases short, with 11 bases between.

The table lists this clonotype with a few counts. The chain uses TRBV15 and TRBJ2-3, with D possibly matching TRBD1 (6 bases). This CDR3 is 14 amino acids long. Trimming left V 2 bases short and J 6 bases short, with 12 bases between. The V gene's germline CDR1 is LNHNV and CDR2 YYDKDF (reference sequence). The CDR3 loop reads CATSRLLQGDTQYF. The CDR3 bases are TGTGCCACCAGCAGACTGTTGCAGGGGGATACGCAGTATTTT.

The chain has TRBV12-3 or TRBV12-4 and TRBJ1-5, with unresolved D. The ends were cut back, 5 bases at V and 6 bases at J, with 5 bases in the middle. This CDR3 comprises 11 residues. CDR3: CASSRGQPQHF. The CDR3 DNA reads TGTGCCAGCAGTCGGGGTCAGCCCCAGCATTTT.

This clonotype appeared once. The chain combines TRBV7-8 with TRBJ2-1; 8 nucleotides align to TRBD1. This CDR3 is built from 10 residues. The germline V gene encodes CDR1 SGHVS and CDR2 FQNEAQ. V shed 8 bases, J shed 13 bases, and the junction held 4 bases outside the gene matches. The CDR3 spells CASGDRGQFF. The CDR3 DNA sequence: TGTGCCAGCGGCGACAGGGGACAGTTCTTC. Full variable domain (missing parts from reference TRBV7-8 and TRBJ2-1): GAGVSQSPRYKVAKRGQDVALRCDPISGHVSLFWYQQALGQGPEFLTYFQNEAQLDKSGLPSDRFFAERPEGSVSTLKIQRTQQEDSAVYLCASGDRGQFFGPGTRLTVL.

The genes are TRBV7-6 and TRBJ2-7, with D perhaps TRBD2 (5 bases). The V end was cut by 4 bases, the J end by 5 bases, with 15 bases between. The CDR3 has 14 amino acids. Germline CDR1 is SGHVS and CDR2 is FNYEAQ. The DNA of the CDR3 is TGTGCCAGCAGCTCGATGGACTTTGAGGACGAGCAGTACTTC. Protein product: CASSSMDFEDEQYF. The full variable domain, completed using reference TRBV7-6 and TRBJ2-7, is GAGVSQSPRYKVTKRGQDVALRCDPISGHVSLYWYRQALGQGPEFLTYFNYEAQQDKSGLPNDRFSAERPEGSISTLTIQRTEQRDSAMYRCASSSMDFEDEQYFGPGTRLTVT.

The chain uses TRBV20-1 and TRBJ1-1, with D hard to call. This CDR3 has 12 residues. Germline V CDR1 and CDR2: DFQATT, SNEGSKA (reference sequence). CDR3 nucleotides: TGCAGACTCTCGACCGGGGAAACTGAAGCTTTCTTT. Translation gives CRLSTGETEAFF.

The chain has TRBV4-3 and TRBJ2-2; 8 bases fit TRBD2. Trimming cost V 0 bases and J 4 bases; bases outside gene matches: 7. Germline V lookup: CDR1 LGHNA, CDR2 YSLEER. The CDR3 extends over 17 amino acids. CDR3 sequence (DNA): TGCGCCAGCAGCCAAGAACTAGCGGCGGTAGGCACCGGGGAGCTGTTTTTT. It specifies CASSQELAAVGTGELFF.

The rearrangement uses TRBV19 and TRBJ2-7, with 9 bases that match TRBD1. The V gene end was trimmed by 5 bases and the J gene end by 1 base; junction bases not matched to a gene: 6. The CDR3 runs 15 residues. Germline V gives CDR1 LNHDA, CDR2 SQIVND (reference sequence). CDR3 coding DNA: TGTGCCAGTAGTGCTGGGACAGGGAGTTCCTACGAGCAGTACTTC. Translation: CASSAGTGSSYEQYF.

This clonotype was counted between two and nine times. This chain links TRBV4-3 with TRBJ2-1, with TRBD2 matching over 9 bases. This CDR3 region has 16 residues. After removal of 5 bases from V and 7 bases from J, the junction contained 12 bases not matched to a gene. Looked up from germline, CDR1 is LGHNA and CDR2 is YSLEER. For the CDR3, the DNA is TGCGCCAGCAGCAAGCCTAGCGGGGCCTGGGGAAATGAGCAGTTCTTC. This translates into CASSKPSGAWGNEQFF.

This sequence joins TRBV6-2 or TRBV6-3 and TRBJ1-2; D uncertain. Trimming stripped 1 base from V and 6 bases from J, with 21 bases between. This CDR3 is built from 17 residues. Germline CDR1 and CDR2: MNHEY and SVGEGT. CDR3 nucleotide sequence: TGTGCCAGCAGTTACTTTTACGGCCGGGAAGCGGGAGATGGCTACACCTTC. Amino acids: CASSYFYGREAGDGYTF.

The chain employs TRBV3-1 and TRBJ1-1; D ambiguous. The CDR3 is made up of 16 amino acids. Germline lookup yields CDR1 LGHDT and CDR2 YNNKEL (reference sequence). V was cut by 0 bases and J by 4 bases, with 15 bases left in between. The CDR3 sequence: CASSQDSLGWATEAFF. CDR3 DNA sequence: TGTGCCAGCAGCCAAGATTCCCTGGGATGGGCCACTGAAGCTTTCTTT.

The V and J genes are TRBV6-1 and TRBJ1-1; D is unclear. CDR1 is MNHNS and CDR2 is SASEGT in the germline V gene. With 5 bases removed from V and 2 bases from J, the gap between germline ends came to 12 bases. There are 14 residues in the CDR3. In nucleotides, the CDR3 is TGTGCCAGCAGTAGGACGGAAGGTAACACTGAAGCTTTCTTT. Translated, it gives CASSRTEGNTEAFF.

The chain's CDR3 is CSARGLHGTGGEAFF. The CDR3 DNA is TGCAGTGCTAGGGGCCTGCATGGGACAGGAGGCGAAGCTTTCTTT. V is TRBV20-1 and J is TRBJ1-1, with 8 bases fitting TRBD1. This CDR3 has 15 residues. Looked up from germline, CDR1 is DFQATT and CDR2 is SNEGSKA (reference sequence). V was pared by 3 bases and J by 8 bases, with 14 bases of the junction left unmatched.

The rearrangement joins TRBV28 to TRBJ2-5; unclear D gene. The V gene's germline CDR1 is MDHEN and CDR2 SYDVKM. Trimming left V 7 bases short and J 5 bases short, with 11 bases between. The CDR3 spans 12 residues. The CDR3 DNA is TGTGCCAGCAATACAAACTGGGAGACCCAGTACTTC. As protein: CASNTNWETQYF.

The chain recombines TRBV6-2 or TRBV6-3 with TRBJ1-5; no clear D. The CDR3 is 17 amino acids. V was shortened by 5 bases and J by 5 bases, with 22 bases between the two germline ends. Germline loops: CDR1 MNHEY, CDR2 SVGEGT. CDR3 nucleotides: TGTGCCAGCAGTCCCTGGGTGGGGAGAGGCGGGGATCAGCCCCAGCATTTT. Translated: CASSPWVGRGGDQPQHF.

This chain uses TRBV3-1 with TRBJ2-1; weak D call: TRBD2 (6 bases). V shed 3 bases and J shed 10 bases, with 13 bases lying between them. This CDR3 contains 13 residues. Germline V gene sequence: CDR1 LGHDT, CDR2 YNNKEL (reference sequence). The CDR3 loop reads CASSHLLAPEQFF. The CDR3 nucleotides are TGTGCCAGCAGCCACCTACTAGCCCCAGAGCAGTTCTTC.

This clonotype was recorded at least ten times. The chain joins TRBV12-3 or TRBV12-4 to TRBJ2-2; a possible D gene is TRBD2 (6 bases). V lost 6 bases, J lost 4 bases, and 15 bases lay in between. This CDR3 has 15 residues. The CDR3 loop is CASRGAGTLTGELFF. The CDR3 coding sequence is TGTGCCAGCAGAGGGGCGGGGACCCTCACCGGGGAGCTGTTTTTT.

The chain employs TRBV2 and TRBJ1-2; D might be TRBD1 (6 bases). Germline CDR1 SNHLY, CDR2 FYNNEI. CDR3 length equals 15 residues. Trimming left V 1 base short and J 6 bases short, with 15 bases between. In DNA form, the CDR3 reads TGTGCCAGCAGTGAAGTGGGGGCCCTTATAGATGGCTACACCTTC. It specifies CASSEVGALIDGYTF.

Only a few counts were recorded for this clonotype. The CDR3 loop reads CASSLTPGNYGYTF. DNA for the CDR3: TGCGCCAGCAGTTTGACGCCCGGGAACTATGGCTACACCTTC. This chain links TRBV5-1 with TRBJ1-2; D unresolved. V was clipped by 5 bases and J by 2 bases, with 13 bases between them. Germline CDR1 and CDR2: SGHRS and YFSETQ. This CDR3 has 14 residues. The full variable domain, in which reference TRBV5-1 and TRBJ1-2 provide the parts outside the CDR3, is KAGVTQTPRYLIKTRGQQVTLSCSPISGHRSVSWYQQTPGQGLQFLFEYFSETQRNKGNFPGRFSGRQFSNSRSEMNVSTLELGDSALYLCASSLTPGNYGYTFGSGTRLTVV.

V is TRBV28 and J is TRBJ1-6; maybe TRBD1 (5 bases). From germline, CDR1 is MDHEN and CDR2 SYDVKM. Trimming stripped 6 bases from V and 6 bases from J, with 12 bases between. The CDR3 has 14 amino acids. The CDR3 protein is CASRHDSFNSPLHF. CDR3 in DNA: TGTGCCAGCAGACACGACAGTTTTAATTCACCCCTCCACTTT.

This rearrangement joins TRBV5-1 to TRBJ1-2; possibly TRBD1 for D (5 bases). In germline, CDR1 is SGHRS, CDR2 YFSETQ. V lost 1 base and J lost 7, with 14 bases in between. The CDR3 runs to 14 residues. CDR3 DNA: TGCGCCAGCAGCTTGTTGGGGGGTCCGGTTGGCTACACCTTC. Translation: CASSLLGGPVGYTF. The full variable domain, in which reference TRBV5-1 and TRBJ1-2 provide the parts outside the CDR3, is KAGVTQTPRYLIKTRGQQVTLSCSPISGHRSVSWYQQTPGQGLQFLFEYFSETQRNKGNFPGRFSGRQFSNSRSEMNVSTLELGDSALYLCASSLLGGPVGYTFGSGTRLTVV.

DNA for the CDR3: TGTGCCAGCAGGTCCGGGGGGACAGGCACAGATACGCAGTATTTT. This encodes CASRSGGTGTDTQYF. The chain recombines TRBV9 with TRBJ2-3, with D perhaps being TRBD1 or TRBD2 (7 bases each). V was trimmed by 5 bases and J by 1 base, leaving 14 bases between them. CDR3 length: 15 residues. Germline V CDR1 and CDR2: SGDLS, YYNGEE.

This clonotype occurred a few times. This chain connects TRBV5-6 to TRBJ1-5; D not resolved. Trimming left V 0 bases short and J 3 bases short, with 7 bases between. CDR3 length: 14 residues. Looked up from germline, CDR1 is SGHDT and CDR2 is YYEEEE. CDR3 nucleotides: TGTGCCAGCAGCTTGGGAGGAATCAATCAGCCCCAGCATTTT. Its translation is CASSLGGINQPQHF.